This is a list of T cell receptor beta chains from one sample in a study of regulatory T cells in long-lasting Graves disease. TCRdb ran MiXCR on the multiplex PCR reads and lists one entry per CDR3 protein. In the table there are approximately 400,000 distinct CDR3 sequences, approximately 15% of which are singletons. These data were likewise used in another study, on T cells in Graves' hyperthyroidism and ophthalmopathy.

The sequences come from peripheral blood mononuclear cells (PBMCs), collected at new diagnosis, from a patient treated with antithyroid drugs. These receptors all come from a woman between 25 and 40 years old with Graves disease. Both conserved end residues are trimmed from each CDR3.

J gene | V gene | CDR3 protein
TRBJ2-5 | TRBV11-2 | ASSLDPRTGQETQY
TRBJ1-3 | TRBV18 | ASSPPSRAAGNTIY
TRBJ1-5 | TRBV3-1 | ASSQGTANQPQH
TRBJ1-2 | TRBV19 | ASSMGTGGLVYGYT
TRBJ1-1 | TRBV2 | ASMQSMNTEAF
TRBJ2-1 | TRBV30 | ACDSRDRGGNEQF
TRBJ2-5 | TRBV2 | ASSLWMRGLEETQY
TRBJ2-7 | TRBV19 | ASSVRDSYSYEQY
TRBJ2-7 | TRBV3-1 | ASSQDLGLARYEQY
TRBJ2-7 | TRBV3-1 | ASSQVPSLSSSYEQY
TRBJ2-3 | TRBV6-1 | ASKVYTSTDTQY
TRBJ2-7 | TRBV7-3 | ASSLTVGTGGGEQY
TRBJ1-5 | TRBV20-1 | SARGDVSQPQH
TRBJ2-3 | TRBV7-9 | ASSSEGPTDTQY
TRBJ2-7 | TRBV9 | ASSRTASYEQY
TRBJ2-3 | TRBV6-5 | ASSYSTSRQPLDTQY
TRBJ2-7 | TRBV7-6 | ASTPGSDSPLGDEQY
TRBJ1-4 | TRBV29-1 | SVRSDGDGKLF
TRBJ2-1 | TRBV9 | ASSVVTSGSDEQF
TRBJ2-3 | TRBV3-1 | ASSQDRGIAGGLWGADTQY
TRBJ2-1 | TRBV28 | ASSLWISGRAYNEQF
TRBJ2-3 | TRBV5-1 | ASEEQGGQTDTQY
TRBJ1-4 | TRBV2 | ASSRNEWLEKLF
TRBJ2-4 | TRBV19 | ASSIGRTSGAKNIQY
TRBJ1-6 | TRBV5-1 | ASSLKDGSSPLH
TRBJ2-2 | TRBV20-1 | SAKGTGELF
TRBJ2-2 | TRBV12-3/TRBV12-4 | ASSSVDDGELF
TRBJ2-1 | TRBV10-3 | AITPTMVGNEQF
TRBJ1-5 | TRBV6-2/TRBV6-3 | ASSYQGADQPQH
TRBJ2-2 | TRBV18 | ASSKPTVNTGELF
TRBJ2-1 | TRBV10-3 | AISEGTVRWF
TRBJ2-4 | TRBV7-9 | ASSLARMGGVGENIQY
TRBJ1-6 | TRBV27 | ASSLRAVKWQVLSSYNSPLH
TRBJ2-2 | TRBV25-1 | AASPRNTGELF
TRBJ2-7 | TRBV7-9 | ASSPPGLAGDYEQY
TRBJ2-5 | TRBV12-3/TRBV12-4 | ASSFSDRQGTQY
TRBJ1-1 | TRBV4-1 | ASSQAVNTEAF
TRBJ2-5 | TRBV24-1 | ATSDTPGQGKGVRETQY
TRBJ1-1 | TRBV2 | ASRTGGGPEAF
TRBJ2-3 | TRBV27 | ASSLPYRYRRTDTQY
TRBJ2-6 | TRBV27 | ASSFERAGANVLT
TRBJ1-5 | TRBV3-1 | ASSQTLGTGGNQPQH
TRBJ2-5 | TRBV7-2 | ASSPRLAGEGETQY
TRBJ2-5 | TRBV19 | ASSVTSGHGAETQY
TRBJ2-1 | TRBV5-4 | ASSPSSGEQF
TRBJ2-1 | TRBV27 | ASSLGPMGNEQF
TRBJ2-5 | TRBV12-3/TRBV12-4 | ASSLWGETQY
TRBJ1-1 | TRBV12-3/TRBV12-4 | ASSPSRGIPEAF
TRBJ1-1 | TRBV15 | ATSREEGQSDTETF
TRBJ2-5 | TRBV5-1 | ASSSRAQGPETQY
TRBJ2-7 | TRBV11-3 | ASRIAGESGEQY
TRBJ1-2 | TRBV9 | ASSLRDRAPNYGYT